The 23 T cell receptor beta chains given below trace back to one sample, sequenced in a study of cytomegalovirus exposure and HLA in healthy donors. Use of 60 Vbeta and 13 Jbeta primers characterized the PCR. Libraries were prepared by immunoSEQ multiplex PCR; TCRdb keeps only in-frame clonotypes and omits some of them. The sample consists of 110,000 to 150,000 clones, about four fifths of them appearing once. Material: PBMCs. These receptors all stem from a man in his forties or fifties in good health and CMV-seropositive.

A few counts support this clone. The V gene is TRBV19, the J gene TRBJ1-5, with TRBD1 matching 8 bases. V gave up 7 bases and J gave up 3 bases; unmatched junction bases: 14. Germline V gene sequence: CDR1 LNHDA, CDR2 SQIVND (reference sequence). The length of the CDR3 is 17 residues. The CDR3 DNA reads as TGTGCCAGTAAGGGGCGACAGGGGAGACCCTCCAATCAGCCCCAGCATTTT. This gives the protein CASKGRQGRPSNQPQHF.

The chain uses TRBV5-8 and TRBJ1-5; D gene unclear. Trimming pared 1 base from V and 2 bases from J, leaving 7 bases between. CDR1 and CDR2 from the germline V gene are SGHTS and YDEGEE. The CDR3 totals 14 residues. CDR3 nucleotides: TGTGCCAGCAGCTTGTACGGGGGCAATCAGCCCCAGCATTTT. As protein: CASSLYGGNQPQHF.

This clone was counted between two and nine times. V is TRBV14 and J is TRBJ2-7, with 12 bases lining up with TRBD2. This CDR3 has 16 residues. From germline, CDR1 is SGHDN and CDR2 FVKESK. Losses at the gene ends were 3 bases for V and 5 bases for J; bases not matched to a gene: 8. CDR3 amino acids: CASSHLLGLAGDEQYF. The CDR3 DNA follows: TGTGCCAGCAGCCACCTACTGGGACTAGCGGGTGACGAGCAGTACTTC.

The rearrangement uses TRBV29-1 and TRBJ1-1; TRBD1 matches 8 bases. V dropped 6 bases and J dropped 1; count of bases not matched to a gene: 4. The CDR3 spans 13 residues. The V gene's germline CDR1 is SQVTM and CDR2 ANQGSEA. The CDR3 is CSVKGQENTEAFF. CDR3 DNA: TGCAGCGTGAAGGGACAGGAGAACACTGAAGCTTTCTTT.

CDR3: CASSQYGTEQETQYF. In nucleotides, the CDR3 is TGCGCCAGCAGCCAATACGGGACAGAACAAGAGACCCAGTACTTC. The V and J genes are TRBV5-1 and TRBJ2-5; TRBD1 matches at 7 bases. The CDR3 is 15 residues long. With V trimmed by 4 bases and J by 2 bases, 8 bases remained unmatched. Per the germline V gene, CDR1 is SGHRS and CDR2 is YFSETQ.

The CDR3 DNA reads TGTGCCTGGAGTGTAGAGGGGGCGTATAATGAAAAACTGTTTTTT. This encodes CAWSVEGAYNEKLFF. The V call is TRBV30, the J call TRBJ1-4; TRBD1 matches at 7 bases. J was trimmed by 4 bases and V by 0 bases; bases with no gene match: 5. Germline CDR1 is GTSNPN and CDR2 is SVGIG (reference sequence). CDR3 length equals 15 residues.

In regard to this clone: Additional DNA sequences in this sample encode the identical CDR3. Here the CDR3 reads CASSLPGEETQYF. CDR3 in DNA: TGCGCCAGCAGCTTGCCAGGTGAAGAGACCCAGTACTTC. The J gene is TRBJ2-5, the V gene TRBV5-1; D gene uncertain. The germline gives CDR1 SGHRS, CDR2 YFSETQ. Between the trimmed V and J ends, which lost 1 base and 3 bases, there was a span of 7 bases. This CDR3 comprises 13 residues.

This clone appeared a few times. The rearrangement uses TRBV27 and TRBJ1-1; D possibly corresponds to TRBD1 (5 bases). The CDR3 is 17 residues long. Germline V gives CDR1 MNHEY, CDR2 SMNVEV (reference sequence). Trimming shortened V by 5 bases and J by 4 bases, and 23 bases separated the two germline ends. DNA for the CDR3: TGTGCCAGCAGTCCTGCCTGGGGGAGGCAGGGCGGCACTGAAGCTTTCTTT. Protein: CASSPAWGRQGGTEAFF.

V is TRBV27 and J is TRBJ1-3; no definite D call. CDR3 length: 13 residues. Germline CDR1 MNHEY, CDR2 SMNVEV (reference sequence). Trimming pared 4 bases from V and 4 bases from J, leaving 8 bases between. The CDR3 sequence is CASSSEEGNTIYF. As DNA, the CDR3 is TGTGCCAGCAGTTCCGAGGAAGGAAACACCATATATTTT.

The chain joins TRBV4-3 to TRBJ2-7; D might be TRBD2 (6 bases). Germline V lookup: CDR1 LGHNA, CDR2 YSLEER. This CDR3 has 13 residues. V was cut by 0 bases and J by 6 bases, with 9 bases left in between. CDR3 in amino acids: CASSQDTRGEQYF. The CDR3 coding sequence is TGCGCCAGCAGCCAAGATACGCGGGGCGAGCAGTACTTC.

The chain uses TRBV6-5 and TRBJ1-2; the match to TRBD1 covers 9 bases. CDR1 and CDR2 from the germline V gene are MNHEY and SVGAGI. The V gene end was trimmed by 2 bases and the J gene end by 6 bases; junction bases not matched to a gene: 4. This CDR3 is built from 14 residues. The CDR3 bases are TGTGCCAGCAGTTACCGGGGACAGGGAGATGGCTACACCTTC. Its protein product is CASSYRGQGDGYTF.

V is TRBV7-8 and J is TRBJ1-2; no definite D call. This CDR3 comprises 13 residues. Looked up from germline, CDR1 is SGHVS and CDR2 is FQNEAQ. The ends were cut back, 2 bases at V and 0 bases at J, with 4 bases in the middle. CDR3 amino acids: CASSLQANYGYTF. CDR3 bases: TGTGCCAGCAGCTTACAGGCTAACTATGGCTACACCTTC.

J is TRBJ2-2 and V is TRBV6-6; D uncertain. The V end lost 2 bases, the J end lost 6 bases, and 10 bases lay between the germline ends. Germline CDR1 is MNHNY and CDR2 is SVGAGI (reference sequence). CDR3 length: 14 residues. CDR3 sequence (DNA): TGTGCCAGCAGTTACGCACAGTATCCCGGGGAGCTGTTTTTT. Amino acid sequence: CASSYAQYPGELFF.

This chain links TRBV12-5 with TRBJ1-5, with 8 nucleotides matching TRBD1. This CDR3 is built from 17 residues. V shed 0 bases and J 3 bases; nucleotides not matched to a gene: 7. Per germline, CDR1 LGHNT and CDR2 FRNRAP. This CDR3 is CASGLVLDRVVNQPQHF. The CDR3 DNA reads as TGTGCTAGTGGTTTGGTATTGGACAGGGTGGTCAATCAGCCCCAGCATTTT.

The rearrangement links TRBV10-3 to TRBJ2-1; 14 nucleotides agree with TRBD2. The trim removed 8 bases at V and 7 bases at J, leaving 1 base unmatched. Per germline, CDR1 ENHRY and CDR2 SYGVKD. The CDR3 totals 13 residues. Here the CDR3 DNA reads TGTGCCATCCGACTAGCGGGGGGGAATGAGCAGTTCTTC. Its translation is CAIRLAGGNEQFF.

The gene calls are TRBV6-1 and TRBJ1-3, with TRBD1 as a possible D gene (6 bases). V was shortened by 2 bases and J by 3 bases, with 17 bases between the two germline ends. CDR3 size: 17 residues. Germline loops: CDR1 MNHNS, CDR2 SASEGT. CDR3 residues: CASSEYDGGARGNTIYF. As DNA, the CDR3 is TGTGCCAGCAGTGAATACGATGGGGGGGCGCGTGGAAACACCATATATTTT.

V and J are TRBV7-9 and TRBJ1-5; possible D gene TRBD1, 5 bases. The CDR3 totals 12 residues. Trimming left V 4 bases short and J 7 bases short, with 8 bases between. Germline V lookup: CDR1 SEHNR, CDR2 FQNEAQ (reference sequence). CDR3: CASSSDNQPQHF. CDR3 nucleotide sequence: TGTGCCAGCAGCTCGGACAACCAGCCCCAGCATTTT.

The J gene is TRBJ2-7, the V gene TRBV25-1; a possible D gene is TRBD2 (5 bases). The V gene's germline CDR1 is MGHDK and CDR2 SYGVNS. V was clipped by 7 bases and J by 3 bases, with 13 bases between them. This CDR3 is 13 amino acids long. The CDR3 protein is CASTPRAYYEQYF. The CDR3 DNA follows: TGTGCCAGCACCCCGAGGGCGTACTACGAGCAGTACTTC.

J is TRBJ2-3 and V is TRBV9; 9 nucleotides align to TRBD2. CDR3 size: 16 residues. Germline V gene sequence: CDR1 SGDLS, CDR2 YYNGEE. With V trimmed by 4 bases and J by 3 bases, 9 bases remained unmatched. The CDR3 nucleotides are TGTGCCAGCAGCCGAGGGGTTAGCGGGGGAACAGATACGCAGTATTTT. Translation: CASSRGVSGGTDTQYF.

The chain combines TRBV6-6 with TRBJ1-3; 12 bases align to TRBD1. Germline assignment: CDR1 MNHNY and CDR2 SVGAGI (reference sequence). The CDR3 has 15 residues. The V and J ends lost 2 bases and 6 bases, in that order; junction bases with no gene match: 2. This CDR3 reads CASSYQGQGANTIYF. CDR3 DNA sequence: TGTGCCAGCAGTTACCAGGGACAGGGGGCAAACACCATATATTTT.

The CDR3 coding sequence is TGTGCCAGTTCTCTAGCGGGAGACGCCCAGTACTTC. This gives the protein CASSLAGDAQYF. The V call is TRBV19, the J call TRBJ2-5; 10 nucleotides agree with TRBD2. Germline V lookup: CDR1 LNHDA, CDR2 SQIVND (reference sequence). The CDR3 sequence is 12 residues long. The V segment lost 8 bases and the J segment 9 bases; nucleotides outside the gene matches: 6.

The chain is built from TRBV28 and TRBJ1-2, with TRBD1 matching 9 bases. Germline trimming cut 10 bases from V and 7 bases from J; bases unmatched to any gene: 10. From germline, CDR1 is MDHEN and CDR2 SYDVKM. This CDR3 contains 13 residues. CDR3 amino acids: CATQGQGPSGYTF. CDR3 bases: TGTGCCACCCAAGGACAGGGGCCGAGTGGCTACACCTTC.

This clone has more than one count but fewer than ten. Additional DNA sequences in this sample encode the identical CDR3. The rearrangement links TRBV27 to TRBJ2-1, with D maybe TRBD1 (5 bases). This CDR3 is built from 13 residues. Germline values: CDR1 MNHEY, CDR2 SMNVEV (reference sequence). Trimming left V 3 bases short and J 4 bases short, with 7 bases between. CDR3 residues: CASSLGQYNEQFF. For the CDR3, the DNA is TGTGCCAGCAGTTTGGGGCAGTACAATGAGCAGTTCTTC.